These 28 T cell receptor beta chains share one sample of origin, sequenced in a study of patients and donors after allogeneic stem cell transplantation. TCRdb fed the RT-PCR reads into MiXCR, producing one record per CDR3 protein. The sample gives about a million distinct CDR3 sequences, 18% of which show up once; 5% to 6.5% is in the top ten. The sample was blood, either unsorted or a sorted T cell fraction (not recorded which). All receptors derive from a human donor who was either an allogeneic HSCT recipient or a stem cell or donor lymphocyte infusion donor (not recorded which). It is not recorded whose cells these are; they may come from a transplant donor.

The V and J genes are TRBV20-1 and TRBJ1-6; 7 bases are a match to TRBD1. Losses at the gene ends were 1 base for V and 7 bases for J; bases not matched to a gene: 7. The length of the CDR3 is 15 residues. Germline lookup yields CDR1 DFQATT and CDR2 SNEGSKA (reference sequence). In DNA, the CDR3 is TGCAGTGCTAGAGCCCAGACAGGGTTCAATTCACCCCTCCACTTT. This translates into CSARAQTGFNSPLHF.

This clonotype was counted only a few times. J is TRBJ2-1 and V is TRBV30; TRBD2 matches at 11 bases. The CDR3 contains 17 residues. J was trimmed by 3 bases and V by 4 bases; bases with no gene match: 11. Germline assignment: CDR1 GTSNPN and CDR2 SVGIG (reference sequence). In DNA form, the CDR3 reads TGTGCCTGGAAGGGACCGACGACTAGCGGGGACTACAATGAGCAGTTCTTC. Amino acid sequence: CAWKGPTTSGDYNEQFF.

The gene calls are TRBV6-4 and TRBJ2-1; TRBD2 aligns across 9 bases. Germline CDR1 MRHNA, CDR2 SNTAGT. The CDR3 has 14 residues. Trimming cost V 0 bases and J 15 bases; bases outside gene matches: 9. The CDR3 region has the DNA TGTGCCAGCAGTGACTCTAGCGGGAGCGTAAGGCTGTTCTTC. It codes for CASSDSSGSVRLFF.

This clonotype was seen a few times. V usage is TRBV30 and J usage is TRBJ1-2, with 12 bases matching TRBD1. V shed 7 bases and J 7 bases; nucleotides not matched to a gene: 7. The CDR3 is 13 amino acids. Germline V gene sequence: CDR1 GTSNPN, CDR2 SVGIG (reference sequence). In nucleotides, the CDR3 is TGTGCCTCTGGGGGACAGGGGGCGTCTGGCTACACCTTC. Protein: CASGGQGASGYTF.

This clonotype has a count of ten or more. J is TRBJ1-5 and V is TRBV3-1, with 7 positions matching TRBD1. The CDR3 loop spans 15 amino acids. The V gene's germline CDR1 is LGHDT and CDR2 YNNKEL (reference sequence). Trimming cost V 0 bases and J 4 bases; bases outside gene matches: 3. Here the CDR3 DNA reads TGTGCCAGCAGCCAAGAACAGGGGAGGAATCAGCCCCAGCATTTT. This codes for CASSQEQGRNQPQHF.

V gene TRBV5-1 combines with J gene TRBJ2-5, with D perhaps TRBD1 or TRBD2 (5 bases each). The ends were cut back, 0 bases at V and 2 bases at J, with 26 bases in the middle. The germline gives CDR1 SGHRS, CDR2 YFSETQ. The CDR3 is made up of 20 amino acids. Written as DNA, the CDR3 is TGCGCCAGCAGCTTGGGCTTTCGAGGGTTGTCCAGGGAAGATCAAGAGACCCAGTACTTC. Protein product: CASSLGFRGLSREDQETQYF.

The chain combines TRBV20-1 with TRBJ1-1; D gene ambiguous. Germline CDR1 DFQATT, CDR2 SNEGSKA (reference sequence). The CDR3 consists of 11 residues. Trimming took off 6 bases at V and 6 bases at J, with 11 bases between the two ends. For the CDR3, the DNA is TGCAGTGCCCCCATTGGGTCTGAAGCTTTCTTT. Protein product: CSAPIGSEAFF.

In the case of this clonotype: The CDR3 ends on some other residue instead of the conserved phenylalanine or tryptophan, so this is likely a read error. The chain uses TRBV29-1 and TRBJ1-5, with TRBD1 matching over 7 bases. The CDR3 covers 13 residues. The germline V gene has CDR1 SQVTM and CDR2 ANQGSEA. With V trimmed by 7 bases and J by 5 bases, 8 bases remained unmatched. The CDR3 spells CSAMTGRDQPQHL. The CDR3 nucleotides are TGCAGCGCCATGACAGGGAGGGATCAGCCCCAGCATCTT.

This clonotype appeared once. Written as DNA, the CDR3 is TGTGCCAGCAGTTACTTGCCGGGACAGGTCTCTGGGGCCAACGTCCTGACTTTC. Protein product: CASSYLPGQVSGANVLTF. The chain employs TRBV6-5 and TRBJ2-6; 8 nucleotides match TRBD1. This CDR3 is built from 18 residues. Looked up from germline, CDR1 is MNHEY and CDR2 is SVGAGI. V dropped 1 base and J dropped 0; count of bases not matched to a gene: 5.

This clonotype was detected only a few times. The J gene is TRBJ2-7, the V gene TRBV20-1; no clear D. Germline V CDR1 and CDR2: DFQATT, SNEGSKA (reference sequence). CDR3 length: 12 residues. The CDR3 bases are TGCAGCCCTTGGACCCGTCGGGACGAGCAGTACTTC. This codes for CSPWTRRDEQYF.

The chain's CDR3 is CASSGSPWTVPNTEAFF. The CDR3 coding sequence is TGTGCCAGCAGCGGATCCCCTTGGACAGTGCCTAACACTGAAGCTTTCTTT. The chain is built from TRBV5-6 and TRBJ1-1; maybe TRBD1 (6 bases). Germline values: CDR1 SGHDT, CDR2 YYEEEE. The CDR3 is 17 amino acids. V was cut by 4 bases and J by 2 bases, with 21 bases left in between.

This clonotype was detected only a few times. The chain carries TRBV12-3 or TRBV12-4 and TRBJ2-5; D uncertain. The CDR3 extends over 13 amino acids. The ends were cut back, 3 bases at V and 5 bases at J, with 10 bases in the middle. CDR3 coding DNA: TGTGCCAGCAGTTTTGACCTCATGGAGACCCAGTACTTC. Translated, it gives CASSFDLMETQYF.

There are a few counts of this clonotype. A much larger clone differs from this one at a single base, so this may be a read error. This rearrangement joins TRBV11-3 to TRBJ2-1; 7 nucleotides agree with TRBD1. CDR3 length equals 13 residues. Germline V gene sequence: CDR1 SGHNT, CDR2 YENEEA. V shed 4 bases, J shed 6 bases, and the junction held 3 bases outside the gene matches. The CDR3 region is CASSSDRTNEQFF. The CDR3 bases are TGTGCCAGCAGCTCGGACAGGACCAATGAGCAGTTCTTC.

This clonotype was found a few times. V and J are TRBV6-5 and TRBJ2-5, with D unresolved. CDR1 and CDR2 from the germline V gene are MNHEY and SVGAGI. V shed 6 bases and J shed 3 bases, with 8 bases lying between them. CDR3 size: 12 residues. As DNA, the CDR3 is TGTGCCAGCAGGAAACCCAAAGAGACCCAGTACTTC. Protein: CASRKPKETQYF.

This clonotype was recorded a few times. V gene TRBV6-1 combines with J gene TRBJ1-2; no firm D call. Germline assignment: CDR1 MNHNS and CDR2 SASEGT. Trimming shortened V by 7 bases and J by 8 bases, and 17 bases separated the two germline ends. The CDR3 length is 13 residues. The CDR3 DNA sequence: TGTGCCAGCACAAGACGTGGGCAGACGGGCTACACCTTC. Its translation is CASTRRGQTGYTF.

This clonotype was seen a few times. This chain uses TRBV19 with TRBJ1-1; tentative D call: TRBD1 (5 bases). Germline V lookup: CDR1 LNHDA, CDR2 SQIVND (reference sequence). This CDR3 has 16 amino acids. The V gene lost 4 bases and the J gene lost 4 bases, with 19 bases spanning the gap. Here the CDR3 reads CASSNSHRGSGTEAFF. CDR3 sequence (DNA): TGTGCCAGTAGTAACTCCCATCGGGGGAGCGGCACTGAAGCTTTCTTT.

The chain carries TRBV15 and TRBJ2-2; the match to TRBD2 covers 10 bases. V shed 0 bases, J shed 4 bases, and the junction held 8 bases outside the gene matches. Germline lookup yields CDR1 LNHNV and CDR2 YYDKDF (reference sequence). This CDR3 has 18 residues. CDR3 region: CATSRDPSGRAGTGELFF. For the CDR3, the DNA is TGTGCCACCAGCAGAGATCCGAGCGGGAGGGCCGGCACCGGGGAGCTGTTTTTT.

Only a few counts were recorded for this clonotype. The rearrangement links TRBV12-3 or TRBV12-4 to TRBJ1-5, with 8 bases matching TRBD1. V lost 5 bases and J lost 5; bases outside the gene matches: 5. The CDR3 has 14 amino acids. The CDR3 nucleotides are TGTGCCAGCAGTCAAGACAGGGGCGATCAGCCCCAGCATTTT. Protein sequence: CASSQDRGDQPQHF.

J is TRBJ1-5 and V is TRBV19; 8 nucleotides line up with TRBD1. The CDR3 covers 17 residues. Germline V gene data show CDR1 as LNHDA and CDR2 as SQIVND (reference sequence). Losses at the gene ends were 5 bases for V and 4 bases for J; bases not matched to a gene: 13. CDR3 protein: CASSAWTGFGRNQPQHF. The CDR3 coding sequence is TGTGCCAGTAGTGCTTGGACAGGGTTTGGCAGAAATCAGCCCCAGCATTTT.

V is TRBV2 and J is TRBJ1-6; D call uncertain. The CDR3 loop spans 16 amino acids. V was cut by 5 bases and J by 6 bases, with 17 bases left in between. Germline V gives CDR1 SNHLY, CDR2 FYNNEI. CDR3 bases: TGTGCCAGCAGTTTTCGGGTCCGGAGATCTAATTCACCCCTCCACTTT. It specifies CASSFRVRRSNSPLHF. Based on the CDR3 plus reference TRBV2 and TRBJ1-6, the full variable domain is EPEVTQTPSHQVTQMGQEVILRCVPISNHLYFYWYRQILGQKVEFLVSFYNNEISEKSEIFDDQFSVERPDGSNFTLKIRSTKLEDSAMYFCASSFRVRRSNSPLHFGNGTRLTVT.

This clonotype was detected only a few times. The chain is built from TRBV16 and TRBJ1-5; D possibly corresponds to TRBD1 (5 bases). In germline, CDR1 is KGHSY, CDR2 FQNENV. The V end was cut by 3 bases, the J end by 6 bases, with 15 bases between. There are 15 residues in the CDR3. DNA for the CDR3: TGTGCCAGCAGCCATCAGGGCTCGGGCGGTCAGCCCCAGCATTTT. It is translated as CASSHQGSGGQPQHF. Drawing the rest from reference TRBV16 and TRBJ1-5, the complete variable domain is GEEVAQTPKHLVRGEGQKAKLYCAPIKGHSYVFWYQQVLKNEFKFLISFQNENVFDETGMPKERFSAKCLPNSPCSLEIQATKLEDSAVYFCASSHQGSGGQPQHFGDGTRLSIL.

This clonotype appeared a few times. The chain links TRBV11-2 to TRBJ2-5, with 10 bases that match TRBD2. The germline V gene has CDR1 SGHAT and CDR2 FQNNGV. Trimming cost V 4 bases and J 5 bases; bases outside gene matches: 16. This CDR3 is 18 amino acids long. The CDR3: CASSSGGVAGGISETQYF. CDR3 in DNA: TGTGCCAGCAGCTCTGGTGGGGTAGCGGGGGGTATCTCGGAGACCCAGTACTTC.

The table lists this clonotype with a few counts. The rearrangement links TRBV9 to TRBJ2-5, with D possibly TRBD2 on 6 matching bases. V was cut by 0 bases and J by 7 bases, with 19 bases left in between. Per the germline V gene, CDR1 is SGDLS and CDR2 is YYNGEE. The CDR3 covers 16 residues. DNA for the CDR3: TGTGCCAGCAGCGTAGACCTTAGCGGAAATATAGGGACCCAGTACTTC. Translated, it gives CASSVDLSGNIGTQYF.

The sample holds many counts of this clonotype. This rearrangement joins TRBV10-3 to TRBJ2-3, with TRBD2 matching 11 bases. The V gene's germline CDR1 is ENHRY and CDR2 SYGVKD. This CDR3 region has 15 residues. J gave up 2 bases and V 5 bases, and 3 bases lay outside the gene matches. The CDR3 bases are TGTGCCATCAGTACTAGCGGGGGCGTCACAGATACGCAGTATTTT. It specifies CAISTSGGVTDTQYF.

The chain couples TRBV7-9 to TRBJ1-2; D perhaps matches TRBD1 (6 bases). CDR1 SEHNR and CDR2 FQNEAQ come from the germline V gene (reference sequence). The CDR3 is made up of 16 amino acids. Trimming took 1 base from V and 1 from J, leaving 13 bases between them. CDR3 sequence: CASSLGSRGNNYGYTF. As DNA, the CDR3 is TGTGCCAGCAGCTTAGGGTCCAGGGGAAATAACTATGGCTACACCTTC.

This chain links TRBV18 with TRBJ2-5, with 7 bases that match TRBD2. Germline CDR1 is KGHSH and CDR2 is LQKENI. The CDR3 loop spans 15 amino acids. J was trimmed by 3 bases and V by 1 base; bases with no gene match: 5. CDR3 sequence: CASSPRETSKETQYF. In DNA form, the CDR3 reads TGTGCCAGCTCACCACGAGAGACTAGCAAAGAGACCCAGTACTTC. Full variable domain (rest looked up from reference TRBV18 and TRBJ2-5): NAGVMQNPRHLVRRRGQEARLRCSPMKGHSHVYWYRQLPEEGLKFMVYLQKENIIDESGMPKERFSAEFPKEGPSILRIQQVVRGDSAAYFCASSPRETSKETQYFGPGTRLLVL.

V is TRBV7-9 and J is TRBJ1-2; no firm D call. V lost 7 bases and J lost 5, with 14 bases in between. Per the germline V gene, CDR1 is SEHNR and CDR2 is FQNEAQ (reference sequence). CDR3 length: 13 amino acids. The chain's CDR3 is CASTADLFYGYTF. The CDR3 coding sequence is TGTGCCAGCACGGCAGACCTCTTTTATGGCTACACCTTC.

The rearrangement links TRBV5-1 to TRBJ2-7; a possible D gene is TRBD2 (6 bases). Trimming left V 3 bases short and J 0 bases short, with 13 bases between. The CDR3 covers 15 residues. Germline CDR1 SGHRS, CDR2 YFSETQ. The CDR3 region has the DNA TGCGCCAGCAGCTGGGACGGGCGGGGCTCCTACGAGCAGTACTTC. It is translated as CASSWDGRGSYEQYF.